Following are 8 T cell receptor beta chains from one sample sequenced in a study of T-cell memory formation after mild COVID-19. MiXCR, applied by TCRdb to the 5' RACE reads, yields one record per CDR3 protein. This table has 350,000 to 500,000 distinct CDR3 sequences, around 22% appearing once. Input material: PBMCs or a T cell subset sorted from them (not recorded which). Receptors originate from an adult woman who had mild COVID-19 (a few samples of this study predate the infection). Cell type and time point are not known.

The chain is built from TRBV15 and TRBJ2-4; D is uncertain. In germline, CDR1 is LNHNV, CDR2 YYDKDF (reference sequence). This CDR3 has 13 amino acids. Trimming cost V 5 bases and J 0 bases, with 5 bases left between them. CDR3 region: CATSRLAKNIQYF. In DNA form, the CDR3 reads TGTGCCACCAGCCGGCTAGCCAAAAACATTCAGTACTTC. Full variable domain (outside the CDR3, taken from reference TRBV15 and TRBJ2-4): DAMVIQNPRYQVTQFGKPVTLSCSQTLNHNVMYWYQQKSSQAPKLLFHYYDKDFNNEADTPDNFQSRRPNTSFCFLDIRSPGLGDTAMYLCATSRLAKNIQYFGAGTRLSVL.

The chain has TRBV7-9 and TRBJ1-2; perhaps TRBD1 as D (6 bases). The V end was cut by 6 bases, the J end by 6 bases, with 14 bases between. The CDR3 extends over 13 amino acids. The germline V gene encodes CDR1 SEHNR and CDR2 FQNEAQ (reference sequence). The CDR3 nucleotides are TGTGCCAGCAGGGCAGGGGAAGGCGATGGCTACACCTTC. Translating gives CASRAGEGDGYTF.

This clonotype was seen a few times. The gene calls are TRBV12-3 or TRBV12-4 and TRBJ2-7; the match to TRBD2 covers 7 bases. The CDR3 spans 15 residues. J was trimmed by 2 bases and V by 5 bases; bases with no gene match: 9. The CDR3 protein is CASSLLTSRPYEQYF. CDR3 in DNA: TGTGCCAGCAGTCTCCTGACTAGCCGCCCCTACGAGCAGTACTTC.

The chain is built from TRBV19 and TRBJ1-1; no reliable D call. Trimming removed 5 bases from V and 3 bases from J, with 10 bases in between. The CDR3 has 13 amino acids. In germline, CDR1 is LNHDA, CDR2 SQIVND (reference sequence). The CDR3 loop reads CASSAGSYTEAFF. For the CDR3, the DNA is TGTGCCAGTAGTGCCGGGTCCTACACTGAAGCTTTCTTT.

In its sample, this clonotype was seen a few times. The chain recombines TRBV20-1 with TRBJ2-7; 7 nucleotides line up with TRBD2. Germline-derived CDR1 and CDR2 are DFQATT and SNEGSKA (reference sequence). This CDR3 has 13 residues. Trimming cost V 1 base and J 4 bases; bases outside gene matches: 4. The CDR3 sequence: CSARGGSGYEQYF. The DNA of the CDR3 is TGCAGTGCTAGAGGCGGGAGTGGGTACGAGCAGTACTTC.

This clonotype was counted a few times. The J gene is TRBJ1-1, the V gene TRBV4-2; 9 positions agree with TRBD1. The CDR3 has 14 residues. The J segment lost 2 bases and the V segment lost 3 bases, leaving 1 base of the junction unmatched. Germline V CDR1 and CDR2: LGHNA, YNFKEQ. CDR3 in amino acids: CASSQTGGNTEAFF. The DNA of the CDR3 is TGTGCCAGCAGCCAGACAGGGGGAAACACTGAAGCTTTCTTT.

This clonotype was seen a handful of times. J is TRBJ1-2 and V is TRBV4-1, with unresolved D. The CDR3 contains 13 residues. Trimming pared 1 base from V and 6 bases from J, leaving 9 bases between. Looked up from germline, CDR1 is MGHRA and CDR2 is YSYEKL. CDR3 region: CASSQGRRDGYTF. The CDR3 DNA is TGCGCCAGCAGCCAAGGACGTCGTGATGGCTACACCTTC.

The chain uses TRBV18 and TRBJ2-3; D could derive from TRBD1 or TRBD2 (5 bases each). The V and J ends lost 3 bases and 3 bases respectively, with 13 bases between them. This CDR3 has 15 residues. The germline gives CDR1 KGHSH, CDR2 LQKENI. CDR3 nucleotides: TGTGCCAGCTCACCCCTTGAGGGACCTACAGATACGCAGTATTTT. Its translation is CASSPLEGPTDTQYF.